This entry lists 25 T cell receptor beta chains sequenced from one sample in a study of blood T cell repertoires in COVID-19. Sequencing was performed with immunoSEQ multiplex PCR; in TCRdb, only in-frame clones are kept and a portion is missing. The sample contains a few hundred thousand clones, approximately 90% of which appear only once. Sequencing was carried out using peripheral blood. The source is a young man with COVID-19, enrolled during active disease.

The CDR3 protein is CASSPRNRGHEQYF. In DNA form, the CDR3 reads TGTGCCAGCAGTCCGCGGAACAGGGGGCACGAGCAGTACTTC. The chain uses TRBV6-5 and TRBJ2-7, with 9 bases that match TRBD1. CDR3 length equals 14 residues. The germline CDR1 and CDR2 sequences are MNHEY and SVGAGI. V was pared by 5 bases and J by 5 bases, with 7 bases of the junction left unmatched.

The rearrangement uses TRBV3-1 (or the pseudogene TRBV3-2) and TRBJ2-7, with TRBD2 matching over 8 bases. CDR1 and CDR2 (germline): LGHDT, YNNKEL (reference sequence). This CDR3 has 15 amino acids. With V trimmed by 2 bases and J by 2 bases, 5 bases remained unmatched. The CDR3 reads CASSQRGGPTYEQYF. In DNA form, the CDR3 reads TGTGCCAGCAGCCAACGGGGGGGTCCGACCTACGAGCAGTACTTC.

V and J are TRBV19 and TRBJ2-5; weak D call: TRBD2 (7 bases). V was cut by 5 bases and J by 5 bases, with 18 bases left in between. This CDR3 has 15 amino acids. Germline CDR1 reads LNHDA; CDR2 reads SQIVND (reference sequence). The CDR3 nucleotides are TGTGCCAGTAGTTTTGCTAGCGGAAGGGGGGAGACCCAGTACTTC. Translating gives CASSFASGRGETQYF.

The gene calls are TRBV25-1 and TRBJ2-7, with 8 positions matching TRBD2. J gave up 3 bases and V 6 bases, and 7 bases lay outside the gene matches. CDR1 MGHDK and CDR2 SYGVNS come from the germline V gene. The CDR3 has 14 residues. This CDR3 is CASSLSGINYEQYF. The CDR3 nucleotides are TGTGCCAGCAGCCTTAGCGGGATAAACTACGAGCAGTACTTC.

With respect to this clone: The sample contains more than one DNA sequence encoding this CDR3. The chain carries TRBV27 and TRBJ1-6; D perhaps matches TRBD1 (5 bases). V was clipped by 4 bases and J by 0 bases, with 7 bases between them. The CDR3 runs to 15 residues. Germline V gene data show CDR1 as MNHEY and CDR2 as SMNVEV (reference sequence). The CDR3 loop reads CASSYRSSYNSPLHF. CDR3 nucleotides: TGTGCCAGCAGTTACAGGAGCTCCTATAATTCACCCCTCCACTTT.

The chain couples TRBV29-1 to TRBJ2-5; no clear D gene. CDR1 is SQVTM and CDR2 is ANQGSEA in the germline V gene. The CDR3 extends over 12 amino acids. Trimming shortened V by 3 bases and J by 2 bases, and 7 bases separated the two germline ends. Here the CDR3 DNA reads TGCAGCGTTGACAGTTATCAAGAGACCCAGTACTTC. As protein: CSVDSYQETQYF.

The rearrangement joins TRBV5-8 to TRBJ1-5, with TRBD1 identical over 7 bases. Trimming at V came to 3 bases and at J to 0 bases, leaving 6 bases not matched to a gene. The CDR3 has 16 amino acids. Germline loops: CDR1 SGHTS, CDR2 YDEGEE. CDR3 region: CASSSWTGHSNQPQHF. The CDR3 DNA follows: TGTGCCAGCAGCTCCTGGACAGGACATAGCAATCAGCCCCAGCATTTT.

The chain uses TRBV7-2 and TRBJ1-2; weak D call: TRBD1 (5 bases). The CDR3 runs to 13 residues. CDR1 SGHTA and CDR2 FQGNSA come from the germline V gene. V gave up 1 base and J gave up 5 bases, with 8 bases separating them. CDR3 sequence reads: CASSLDGGYGYTF. Here the CDR3 DNA reads TGTGCCAGCAGCTTAGATGGGGGGTATGGCTACACCTTC.

The V and J genes are TRBV9 and TRBJ1-4; 7 bases map to TRBD1. The CDR3 runs to 16 residues. The germline V gene has CDR1 SGDLS and CDR2 YYNGEE. The V segment lost 5 bases and the J segment 6 bases; nucleotides outside the gene matches: 13. The CDR3 region has the DNA TGTGCCAGCAGTCCCTACCCCGGGACAGACCATGAAAAACTGTTTTTT. Protein: CASSPYPGTDHEKLFF.

This sequence joins TRBV5-8 and TRBJ2-7; 10 positions match TRBD2. The CDR3 totals 15 residues. V lost 4 bases, J lost 2 bases, and 6 bases stayed unmatched. Germline V gene sequence: CDR1 SGHTS, CDR2 YDEGEE. CDR3 sequence (DNA): TGTGCCAGCAGCGAAACTAGCGGGGCCCCCTACGAGCAGTACTTC. The encoded protein is CASSETSGAPYEQYF.

The rearrangement links TRBV3-1 (or the pseudogene TRBV3-2) to TRBJ2-3; TRBD2 aligns across 12 bases. J was trimmed by 0 bases and V by 0 bases; bases with no gene match: 4. This CDR3 has 18 amino acids. From germline, CDR1 is LGHDT and CDR2 YNNKEL (reference sequence). The CDR3 region has the DNA TGTGCCAGCAGCCAAGAGCTCACTAGCGGGGGGAGCACAGATACGCAGTATTTT. Translated: CASSQELTSGGSTDTQYF.

The genes are TRBV11-2 and TRBJ1-1; 10 nucleotides line up with TRBD1. J lost 5 bases, V lost 3 bases, and 3 bases had no gene match. The CDR3 runs to 14 residues. Germline CDR1 and CDR2: SGHAT and FQNNGV. The CDR3: CASSFPGQGTEAFF. The CDR3 nucleotides read TGTGCCAGCAGCTTTCCGGGACAGGGGACTGAAGCTTTCTTT.

V is TRBV5-4 and J is TRBJ2-3; TRBD1 matches at 11 bases. V lost 4 bases to trimming and J lost 4 bases; unmatched junction nucleotides: 5. The CDR3 consists of 15 residues. The V gene's germline CDR1 is SGHNT and CDR2 YYREEE (reference sequence). CDR3 nucleotides: TGTGCCAGCAGCGAGGGACAGGGGGTTGCAGATACGCAGTATTTT. It specifies CASSEGQGVADTQYF.

V and J are TRBV14 and TRBJ1-1, with D possibly TRBD1 on 5 matching bases. Germline lookup yields CDR1 SGHDN and CDR2 FVKESK. V lost 8 bases and J 1 base, leaving 20 bases between the germline ends. The CDR3 sequence is 16 residues long. The CDR3: CASRLGGSRANTEAFF. In DNA, the CDR3 is TGTGCCAGCCGACTGGGAGGGAGCAGGGCGAACACTGAAGCTTTCTTT. The full variable domain, its missing parts supplied by reference TRBV14 and TRBJ1-1, is EAGVTQFPSHSVIEKGQTVTLRCDPISGHDNLYWYRRVMGKEIKFLLHFVKESKQDESGMPNNRFLAERTGGTYSTLKVQPAELEDSGVYFCASRLGGSRANTEAFFGQGTRLTVV.

The chain's CDR3 is CASSPSRASEKLFF. In DNA form, the CDR3 reads TGTGCCAGCTCACCCTCCAGGGCTAGTGAAAAACTGTTTTTT. The genes are TRBV18 and TRBJ1-4; D perhaps matches TRBD1 (5 bases). CDR1 is KGHSH, CDR2 LQKENI, per germline. This CDR3 comprises 14 residues. Deletions cut 3 bases from V and 7 bases from J, with 12 bases between.

This clone was found once. The chain links TRBV28 to TRBJ2-7; 10 nucleotides line up with TRBD1. The CDR3 has 15 amino acids. Germline V gives CDR1 MDHEN, CDR2 SYDVKM. Germline trimming cut 1 base from V and 2 bases from J; bases unmatched to any gene: 2. CDR3 coding DNA: TGTGCCAGCAGTTTATTTGGGACAGGGGCCTACGAGCAGTACTTC. Amino acid sequence: CASSLFGTGAYEQYF.

For this clone: The sample holds other DNA sequences that translate to the same CDR3. The rearrangement uses TRBV2 and TRBJ1-2, with TRBD1 matching 7 bases. Germline assignment: CDR1 SNHLY and CDR2 FYNNEI. Trimming cost V 4 bases and J 8 bases; bases outside gene matches: 4. The CDR3 has 12 amino acids. The CDR3 is CASSGQGNGYTF. CDR3 in DNA: TGTGCCAGCAGTGGACAGGGAAACGGCTACACCTTC.

The chain employs TRBV6-6 and TRBJ2-1, with 8 bases aligning to TRBD1. The CDR3 extends over 14 amino acids. V was pared by 7 bases and J by 5 bases, with 7 bases of the junction left unmatched. The germline V gene encodes CDR1 MNHNY and CDR2 SVGAGI (reference sequence). CDR3: CASTRTGRNNEQFF. DNA of the CDR3: TGTGCCAGCACCCGGACAGGGAGGAACAATGAGCAGTTCTTC.

The count of this clone is one. The V and J genes are TRBV3-1 (or the pseudogene TRBV3-2) and TRBJ1-1; perhaps TRBD1 as D (5 bases). The CDR3 is 16 residues long. The V gene's germline CDR1 is LGHDT and CDR2 YNNKEL (reference sequence). V lost 5 bases to trimming and J lost 3 bases, with 19 bases between them. Here the CDR3 DNA reads TGTGCCAGCAGCTCCCAACGCCCAGCAGGGTACACTGAAGCTTTCTTT. Its protein is CASSSQRPAGYTEAFF.

This chain uses TRBV7-9 with TRBJ2-7; D unclear. Germline CDR1 and CDR2: SEHNR and FQNEAQ (reference sequence). V lost 2 bases to trimming and J lost 0 bases, with 5 bases between them. The CDR3 covers 13 residues. The CDR3 loop reads CASSLSSSYEQYF. CDR3 nucleotides: TGTGCCAGCAGCTTATCTAGCTCCTACGAGCAGTACTTC.

This clone was seen just once. The rearrangement uses TRBV6-5 and TRBJ2-7, with 12 bases identical to TRBD1. The germline V gene encodes CDR1 MNHEY and CDR2 SVGAGI. This CDR3 has 15 amino acids. Losses at the gene ends were 6 bases for V and 3 bases for J; bases not matched to a gene: 6. The CDR3 bases are TGTGCCAGCAGACCCGGGACAGGGGGCGTCTACGAGCAGTACTTC. It is translated as CASRPGTGGVYEQYF.

V usage is TRBV11-3 and J usage is TRBJ2-1; tentatively, D is TRBD2 (6 bases). The CDR3 extends over 16 amino acids. Germline V gene lookup returns CDR1 SGHNT and CDR2 YENEEA. V was shortened by 6 bases and J by 10 bases, with 25 bases between the two germline ends. The CDR3 region has the DNA TGTGCCAGCAGACGCGGATCCAGCGGCGGGATCTGGGAGCAGTTCTTC. Its protein is CASRRGSSGGIWEQFF.

V usage is TRBV12-3 or TRBV12-4 and J usage is TRBJ1-1, with D tentatively TRBD1 (5 bases). Trimming pared 3 bases from V and 5 bases from J, leaving 10 bases between. The CDR3 length is 13 residues. Written as DNA, the CDR3 is TGTGCCAGCAGTTTGGGGGGTAGTACTGAAGCTTTCTTT. Its translation: CASSLGGSTEAFF.

The rearrangement uses TRBV6-5 and TRBJ1-2, with D unclear. V was trimmed by 0 bases and J by 9 bases, leaving 14 bases between them. The germline V gene encodes CDR1 MNHEY and CDR2 SVGAGI. The CDR3 extends over 14 amino acids. CDR3: CASSYSNAGNSYTF. The CDR3 DNA follows: TGTGCCAGCAGTTACTCGAACGCGGGTAACAGCTACACCTTC.

This clone was detected only once. This chain uses TRBV7-9 with TRBJ2-5, with D hard to call. The CDR3 is 12 amino acids. CDR1 is SEHNR and CDR2 is FQNEAQ in the germline V gene (reference sequence). V was shortened by 4 bases and J by 4 bases, with 7 bases between the two germline ends. The CDR3 DNA sequence: TGTGCCAGCAGCTGGGCGTCAGAGACCCAGTACTTC. This encodes CASSWASETQYF. Together with reference TRBV7-9 and TRBJ2-5, the CDR3 gives the full variable domain: DTGVSQNPRHKITKRGQNVTFRCDPISEHNRLYWYRQTLGQGPEFLTYFQNEAQLEKSRLLSDRFSAERPKGSFSTLEIQRTEQGDSAMYLCASSWASETQYFGPGTRLLVL.